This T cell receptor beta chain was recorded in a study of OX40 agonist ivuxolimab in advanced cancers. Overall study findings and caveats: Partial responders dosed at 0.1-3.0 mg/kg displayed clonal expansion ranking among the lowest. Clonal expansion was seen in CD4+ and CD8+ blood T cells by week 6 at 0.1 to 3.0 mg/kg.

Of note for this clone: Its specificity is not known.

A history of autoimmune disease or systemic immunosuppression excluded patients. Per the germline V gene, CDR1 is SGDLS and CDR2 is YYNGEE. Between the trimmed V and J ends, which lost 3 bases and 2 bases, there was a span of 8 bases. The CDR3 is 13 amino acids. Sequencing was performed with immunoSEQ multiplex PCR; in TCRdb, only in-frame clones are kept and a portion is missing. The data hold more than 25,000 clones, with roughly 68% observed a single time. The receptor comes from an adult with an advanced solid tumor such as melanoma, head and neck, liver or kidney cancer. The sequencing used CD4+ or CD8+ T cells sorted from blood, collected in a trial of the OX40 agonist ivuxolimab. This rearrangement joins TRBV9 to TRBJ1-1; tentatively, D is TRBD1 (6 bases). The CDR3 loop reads CASSGQDNTEAFF. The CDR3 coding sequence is TGTGCCAGCAGCGGACAGGATAACACTGAAGCTTTCTTT. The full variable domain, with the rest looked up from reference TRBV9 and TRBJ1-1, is DSGVTQTPKHLITATGQRVTLRCSPRSGDLSVYWYQQSLDQGLQFLIQYYNGEERAKGNILERFSAQQFPDLHSELNLSSLELGDSALYFCASSGQDNTEAFFGQGTRLTVV.